This T cell receptor (beta chain) was recorded in a study of radiotherapy plus CTLA-4 blockade in lung cancer. Assay used: immunoSEQ multiplex PCR; TCRdb lists only in-frame clones, some missing. The sample yields some 71,000 clones, roughly three quarters seen once. The germline V gene encodes CDR1 SGHRS and CDR2 YFSETQ. Trimming stripped 1 base from V and 13 bases from J, with 9 bases between. There are 11 residues in the CDR3. This sample comprised peripheral blood, obtained from a patient treated with radiotherapy plus ipilimumab. This receptor was identified in a human donor with non-small cell lung cancer whose response to radiotherapy plus ipilimumab could not be evaluated. Some clones in this sample may be carry-over from other donors' samples. The V call is TRBV5-1, the J call TRBJ2-1; a weak D match, TRBD2 (6 bases). The CDR3 loop is CASSLLGGQFF. The CDR3 DNA reads TGCGCCAGCAGCTTGTTGGGGGGTCAGTTCTTC.